The 32 T cell receptor beta chains below all came from one sample that was sequenced in a study of cytomegalovirus exposure and HLA in healthy donors. Primers: 60 Vbeta forward and 13 Jbeta reverse. Here immunoSEQ multiplex PCR was the method, and the copy in TCRdb shows in-frame clones only, minus some. The sample yields about 160,000 clones, 82% seen once. The sequenced material came from PBMCs. These receptor sequences come from a girl aged 2-15 years in good health and CMV-seropositive.

The chain carries TRBV7-8 and TRBJ2-7, with TRBD2 identical over 9 bases. The V and J ends lost 3 bases and 4 bases, in that order; junction bases with no gene match: 4. The CDR3 contains 14 residues. Germline V gene data show CDR1 as SGHVS and CDR2 as FQNEAQ. The CDR3 sequence: CASSFGLARYEQYF. The CDR3 nucleotides are TGTGCCAGCAGCTTTGGACTAGCGAGATACGAGCAGTACTTC.

This clone was seen a single time. This rearrangement joins TRBV6-6 to TRBJ2-5, with 8 bases matching TRBD2. With 0 bases clipped from V and 5 bases from J, the junction kept 5 bases outside the gene matches. This CDR3 has 15 amino acids. From germline, CDR1 is MNHNY and CDR2 SVGAGI (reference sequence). CDR3 coding DNA: TGTGCCAGCAGTTACTCTCCCACGGGGGGGGAGACCCAGTACTTC. Translating gives CASSYSPTGGETQYF.

The sample holds one count of this clone. The chain employs TRBV9 and TRBJ1-2; no definite D call. The CDR3 extends over 12 amino acids. Trimming shortened V by 3 bases and J by 8 bases, and 11 bases separated the two germline ends. CDR1 and CDR2 (germline): SGDLS, YYNGEE. The CDR3 reads CASSDFTRGYTF. The CDR3 DNA follows: TGTGCCAGCAGCGACTTTACGCGGGGCTACACCTTC.

The chain links TRBV5-4 to TRBJ2-5; 14 positions match TRBD2. V shed 0 bases, J shed 5 bases, and the junction held 12 bases outside the gene matches. Germline CDR1 and CDR2: SGHNT and YYREEE (reference sequence). The CDR3 loop spans 19 amino acids. The CDR3 protein is CASSLAGGPGLAGAETQYF. In nucleotides, the CDR3 is TGTGCCAGCAGCTTGGCCGGGGGTCCGGGACTAGCGGGAGCGGAGACCCAGTACTTC.

This chain connects TRBV4-1 to TRBJ1-2; D may be TRBD1 (5 bases). This CDR3 region has 13 residues. Germline V gene sequence: CDR1 MGHRA, CDR2 YSYEKL. V dropped 4 bases and J dropped 8 bases, with 14 bases sitting between them. DNA for the CDR3: TGCGCCAGCAGCCGATTAGGGGCCCGCGGCTACACCTTC. Protein product: CASSRLGARGYTF.

The chain employs TRBV20-1 and TRBJ1-5; D remains ambiguous. V lost 7 bases and J lost 7, with 5 bases in between. Germline-derived CDR1 and CDR2 are DFQATT and SNEGSKA (reference sequence). This CDR3 is 9 amino acids long. CDR3 sequence: CSVAQPQHF. The CDR3 DNA is TGCAGTGTGGCCCAGCCCCAGCATTTT.

The rearrangement uses TRBV29-1 and TRBJ2-1, with a possible D match to TRBD2 (6 bases). The CDR3 runs to 13 residues. V was pared by 5 bases and J by 0 bases, with 8 bases between. Germline V gives CDR1 SQVTM, CDR2 ANQGSEA. CDR3 sequence (DNA): TGCAGCGTTCTGCGGGGCTCCTACAATGAGCAGTTCTTC. As protein: CSVLRGSYNEQFF.

The chain joins TRBV6-1 to TRBJ1-5; TRBD1 matches 8 bases. The CDR3 length is 13 residues. The trim removed 10 bases at V and 5 bases at J, leaving 7 bases unmatched. Germline values: CDR1 MNHNS, CDR2 SASEGT. The chain's CDR3 is CATYLTGDQPQHF. In DNA form, the CDR3 reads TGTGCCACATATTTGACAGGGGATCAGCCCCAGCATTTT.

The J gene is TRBJ1-1, the V gene TRBV30; the D gene is possibly TRBD1 (6 bases). V lost 1 base and J lost 8, with 8 bases in between. The CDR3 loop spans 11 amino acids. The germline V gene has CDR1 GTSNPN and CDR2 SVGIG (reference sequence). Written as DNA, the CDR3 is TGTGCCTGGAGTGAAACAGGGGAAGCTTTCTTT. It translates to CAWSETGEAFF.

This clone appeared a few times. The V call is TRBV6-6, the J call TRBJ2-1; no reliable D call. The ends were cut back, 3 bases at V and 7 bases at J, with 7 bases in the middle. The germline V gene encodes CDR1 MNHNY and CDR2 SVGAGI (reference sequence). The CDR3 length is 12 residues. The DNA of the CDR3 is TGTGCCAGCAGTTATAGGAGTAATGAGCAGTTCTTC. Its translation: CASSYRSNEQFF.

This chain uses TRBV6-1 with TRBJ2-3; 12 positions agree with TRBD2. Germline V lookup: CDR1 MNHNS, CDR2 SASEGT. CDR3 length equals 15 residues. Trimming took 11 bases from V and 0 from J; bases not matched to a gene: 6. The DNA of the CDR3 is TGTGCCGCCAGGACTAGCGGGATTAGCACAGATACGCAGTATTTT. Residues: CAARTSGISTDTQYF.

J is TRBJ2-5 and V is TRBV7-9; 7 nucleotides align to TRBD2. V lost 5 bases to trimming and J lost 4 bases; unmatched junction nucleotides: 7. The CDR3 is 14 amino acids. CDR1 and CDR2 from the germline V gene are SEHNR and FQNEAQ (reference sequence). The CDR3 sequence is CASSESGTGETQYF. CDR3 sequence (DNA): TGTGCCAGCAGCGAAAGCGGGACGGGAGAGACCCAGTACTTC. Combining the CDR3 with reference TRBV7-9 and TRBJ2-5 gives the whole variable domain DTGVSQNPRHKITKRGQNVTFRCDPISEHNRLYWYRQTLGQGPEFLTYFQNEAQLEKSRLLSDRFSAERPKGSFSTLEIQRTEQGDSAMYLCASSESGTGETQYFGPGTRLLVL.

The chain uses TRBV2 and TRBJ1-2; D is undetermined. The CDR3 has 14 amino acids. V was trimmed by 4 bases and J by 0 bases, leaving 9 bases between them. The germline CDR1 and CDR2 sequences are SNHLY and FYNNEI. The CDR3 coding sequence is TGTGCCAGCAGTGGGGAGGGATCTAACTATGGCTACACCTTC. Translation: CASSGEGSNYGYTF.

This clone was counted a few times. J is TRBJ2-1 and V is TRBV2; TRBD2 aligns across 7 bases. Germline V gives CDR1 SNHLY, CDR2 FYNNEI. Trimming at V came to 6 bases and at J to 6 bases, leaving 11 bases not matched to a gene. CDR3 length: 15 amino acids. The CDR3 DNA follows: TGTGCCAGCAGCGAGGGAGGGAGGGCCATCAATGAGCAGTTCTTC. Translated, it gives CASSEGGRAINEQFF. The whole variable domain, remainder taken from reference TRBV2 and TRBJ2-1, is EPEVTQTPSHQVTQMGQEVILRCVPISNHLYFYWYRQILGQKVEFLVSFYNNEISEKSEIFDDQFSVERPDGSNFTLKIRSTKLEDSAMYFCASSEGGRAINEQFFGPGTRLTVL.

The V and J genes are TRBV4-1 and TRBJ1-5, with D possibly TRBD1 on 6 matching bases. CDR1 and CDR2 (germline): MGHRA, YSYEKL. Trimming took off 2 bases at V and 0 bases at J, with 11 bases between the two ends. There are 16 residues in the CDR3. The DNA for the CDR3 is TGCGCCAGCAGCCAACGGACAGATTATAGCAATCAGCCCCAGCATTTT. The encoded protein is CASSQRTDYSNQPQHF.

This clone was found a few times. The chain recombines TRBV6-5 with TRBJ1-1; unclear D gene. In germline, CDR1 is MNHEY, CDR2 SVGAGI. The ends were cut back, 0 bases at V and 0 bases at J, with 8 bases in the middle. The CDR3 extends over 15 amino acids. The CDR3 is CASSYSKTLNTEAFF. CDR3 nucleotide sequence: TGTGCCAGCAGTTACTCTAAGACACTGAACACTGAAGCTTTCTTT.

The chain uses TRBV5-4 and TRBJ2-3; maybe TRBD2 (6 bases). This CDR3 is built from 14 residues. V was pared by 4 bases and J by 1 base, with 10 bases between. CDR1 and CDR2 (germline): SGHNT, YYREEE (reference sequence). As DNA, the CDR3 is TGTGCCAGCAGCACCGGGGAGGGCACAGATACGCAGTATTTT. Its protein product is CASSTGEGTDTQYF.

The chain joins TRBV7-8 to TRBJ1-1; the match to TRBD1 covers 9 bases. The CDR3 has 15 residues. Trimming cost V 5 bases and J 4 bases; bases outside gene matches: 8. Germline-derived CDR1 and CDR2 are SGHVS and FQNEAQ. CDR3 nucleotides: TGTGCCAGCAGCCCCCGGACAGGGGCAGTCACTGAAGCTTTCTTT. Its protein product is CASSPRTGAVTEAFF.

This chain uses TRBV6-5 with TRBJ2-1; 7 bases match TRBD1. V trimming: 0 bases; J trimming: 9 bases; junction bases outside the gene matches: 5. The CDR3 sequence is 14 residues long. CDR1 is MNHEY, CDR2 SVGAGI, per germline. CDR3 loop: CASSYSRGQGEQFF. CDR3 DNA sequence: TGTGCCAGCAGTTACTCTAGGGGGCAGGGTGAGCAGTTCTTC.

This chain connects TRBV5-5 to TRBJ2-3, with 12 bases identical to TRBD2. Germline CDR1 SGHKS, CDR2 YYEKEE (reference sequence). V gave up 6 bases and J gave up 7 bases; unmatched junction bases: 6. The CDR3 has 14 residues. CDR3 in amino acids: CASTTSGSSNTQYF. The DNA for the CDR3 is TGTGCCAGCACGACTAGCGGGAGTTCTAATACGCAGTATTTT.

This chain links TRBV4-1 with TRBJ2-1; 11 positions match TRBD2. This CDR3 comprises 16 residues. With V trimmed by 2 bases and J by 7 bases, 7 bases remained unmatched. In germline, CDR1 is MGHRA, CDR2 YSYEKL. The CDR3 spells CASSQPLAGAVNEQFF. CDR3 DNA sequence: TGCGCCAGCAGCCAACCACTAGCGGGAGCGGTAAATGAGCAGTTCTTC.

The genes are TRBV5-1 and TRBJ1-5; D remains unclear. V lost 4 bases and J 6 bases, leaving 14 bases between the germline ends. Germline V gene sequence: CDR1 SGHRS, CDR2 YFSETQ. This CDR3 comprises 14 residues. The chain's CDR3 is CASSLAGGSQPQHF. The DNA of the CDR3 is TGCGCCAGCAGCCTGGCGGGCGGGAGTCAGCCCCAGCATTTT.

The V call is TRBV30, the J call TRBJ2-5; a possible D gene is TRBD1 (6 bases). The germline V gene has CDR1 GTSNPN and CDR2 SVGIG (reference sequence). Trimming left V 8 bases short and J 4 bases short, with 17 bases between. The CDR3 runs 13 residues. The CDR3 DNA reads as TGTGCCCGAGAAACAGGGATGGGAGAGACCCAGTACTTC. This sequence encodes CARETGMGETQYF.

V and J are TRBV7-2 and TRBJ2-5; 8 bases are shared with TRBD2. The V segment lost 1 base and the J segment 5 bases; nucleotides outside the gene matches: 6. The CDR3 consists of 15 residues. Germline CDR1 and CDR2: SGHTA and FQGNSA. CDR3 region: CASSLVSGGGETQYF. The CDR3 DNA reads as TGTGCCAGCAGCTTAGTATCGGGAGGGGGTGAGACCCAGTACTTC.

The J gene is TRBJ2-7, the V gene TRBV29-1; D is perhaps TRBD2 (6 bases). The CDR3 is 13 residues long. Between the trimmed V and J ends, which lost 6 bases and 5 bases, there was a span of 17 bases. CDR1 is SQVTM, CDR2 ANQGSEA, per germline. CDR3 bases: TGCAGCGTCCGGCCGGATCCGGGGGACGAGCAGTACTTC. Its protein is CSVRPDPGDEQYF.

This clone occurred a few times. The V and J genes are TRBV30 and TRBJ2-1, with TRBD2 identical over 10 bases. The V gene's germline CDR1 is GTSNPN and CDR2 SVGIG (reference sequence). The CDR3 extends over 16 amino acids. The V gene end was trimmed by 0 bases and the J gene end by 7 bases; junction bases not matched to a gene: 9. The CDR3 DNA sequence: TGTGCCTGGAGTGTACTCCCAGCGGGAGGGCCGAATGAGCAGTTCTTC. Its translation is CAWSVLPAGGPNEQFF.

The rearrangement joins TRBV7-9 to TRBJ2-1, with 14 bases that match TRBD2. The V and J ends lost 2 bases and 2 bases, in that order; junction bases with no gene match: 5. Germline V CDR1 and CDR2: SEHNR, FQNEAQ (reference sequence). CDR3 length equals 18 residues. In DNA form, the CDR3 reads TGTGCCAGCAGCTTAAGCCGACTAGCGGGAGGGCCCTACAATGAGCAGTTCTTC. It yields the protein CASSLSRLAGGPYNEQFF.

This clone has just one count. This chain links TRBV2 with TRBJ1-2; possible D gene TRBD1, 5 bases. CDR1 is SNHLY and CDR2 is FYNNEI in the germline V gene. The ends were cut back, 2 bases at V and 5 bases at J, with 15 bases in the middle. The CDR3 spans 15 residues. The CDR3 loop reads CASSESEQDFYGYTF. DNA for the CDR3: TGTGCCAGCAGTGAATCGGAACAGGATTTTTATGGCTACACCTTC.

The rearrangement joins TRBV4-1 to TRBJ2-3; 9 bases agree with TRBD2. From germline, CDR1 is MGHRA and CDR2 YSYEKL. With 4 bases clipped from V and 1 base from J, the junction kept 9 bases outside the gene matches. The CDR3 contains 17 residues. CDR3 coding DNA: TGCGCCAGCAGCCCCTTCGGCGGGAGGGTGCGCACAGATACGCAGTATTTT. Its protein product is CASSPFGGRVRTDTQYF.

The gene calls are TRBV7-8 and TRBJ2-3; 7 bases line up with TRBD1. Germline V gene data show CDR1 as SGHVS and CDR2 as FQNEAQ. The CDR3 is 14 amino acids. V shed 4 bases, J shed 5 bases, and the junction held 6 bases outside the gene matches. The CDR3 sequence is CASSSGGGRDTQYF. The CDR3 DNA reads TGTGCCAGCAGCTCAGGGGGTGGGCGAGATACGCAGTATTTT.

The J gene is TRBJ2-1, the V gene TRBV27, with 7 bases matching TRBD1. Germline assignment: CDR1 MNHEY and CDR2 SMNVEV (reference sequence). J lost 0 bases, V lost 6 bases, and 5 bases had no gene match. The length of the CDR3 is 15 residues. DNA for the CDR3: TGTGCCAGCAGCCGACAGGGTTTCTCCTACAATGAGCAGTTCTTC. Residues: CASSRQGFSYNEQFF.

The genes are TRBV29-1 and TRBJ2-1; TRBD2 aligns across 10 bases. Losses at the gene ends were 2 bases for V and 7 bases for J; bases not matched to a gene: 8. This CDR3 region has 15 residues. Germline V gene sequence: CDR1 SQVTM, CDR2 ANQGSEA. CDR3 sequence: CSVERLAGVGNEQFF. The CDR3 region has the DNA TGCAGCGTTGAACGGCTAGCGGGAGTAGGGAATGAGCAGTTCTTC.